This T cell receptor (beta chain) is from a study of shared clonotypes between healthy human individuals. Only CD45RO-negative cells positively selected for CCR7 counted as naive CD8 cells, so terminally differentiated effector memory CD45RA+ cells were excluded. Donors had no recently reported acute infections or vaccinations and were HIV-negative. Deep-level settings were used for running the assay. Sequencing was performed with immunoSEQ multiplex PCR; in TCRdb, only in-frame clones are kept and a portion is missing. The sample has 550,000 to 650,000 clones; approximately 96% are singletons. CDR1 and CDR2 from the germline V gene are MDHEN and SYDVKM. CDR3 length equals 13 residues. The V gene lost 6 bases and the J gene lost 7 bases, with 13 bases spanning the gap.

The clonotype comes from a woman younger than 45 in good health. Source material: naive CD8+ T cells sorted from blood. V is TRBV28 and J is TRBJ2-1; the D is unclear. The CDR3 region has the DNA TGTGCCAGCAGCTTGTGGGTGGGGAATGAGCAGTTCTTC. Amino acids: CASSLWVGNEQFF.